These T cell receptor beta chains were read from a single sample in a study of vaccination and CD4 T cells after COVID-19. TCRdb independently ran MiXCR on the PCR reads; one entry per CDR3 protein. The sample records approximately 17,000 distinct CDR3 sequences, roughly 56% being singletons. For these TCRs, the target antigens are not known. The sample comprised CD4+ T cells from blood, cultured in vitro. Source of these receptors: a human donor who had recovered from COVID-19. CDR3s include the opening cysteine and the closing phenylalanine or tryptophan. The D gene is left open where the match is weak. A clone size is listed for some rows: how often the clone was seen (once, few, many), or a class if it is expanded.

cdr3_nt,cdr3_aa,d_call,clone_size,j_call,v_call
TGTGCCAGCAGCTTAATGGTGAACACTGAAGCTTTCTTT,CASSLMVNTEAFF,NA,NA,TRBJ1-1,TRBV7-8
TGCAGTGCTAGAGATTCATGGGTGAACACTGAAGCTTTCTTT,CSARDSWVNTEAFF,NA,few,TRBJ1-1,TRBV20-1
TGCAGTGCCAGCGGACAGGGATATGGCTACACCTTC,CSASGQGYGYTF,TRBD1,NA,TRBJ1-2,TRBV20-1
TGTGCCAGCAGTCGACGGGGGTTGTGGGCAGATACGCAGTATTTT,CASSRRGLWADTQYF,NA,once,TRBJ2-3,TRBV11-2
TGTGCCAGCAGTTTCCAAAATTACGAGCAGTACTTC,CASSFQNYEQYF,NA,NA,TRBJ2-7,TRBV28
TGCAGTGCTAGAGATCCCAGGGGTCAGGATGGCTACACCTTC,CSARDPRGQDGYTF,NA,few,TRBJ1-2,TRBV20-1
TGCAGTGCTATGGAACAGTTAAATTCACCCCTCCACTTT,CSAMEQLNSPLHF,NA,NA,TRBJ1-6,TRBV20-1
TGTGCCAGCAGCTTTATAAGCGCCGGGACTAGCGGGTACGAGCAGTACTTC,CASSFISAGTSGYEQYF,TRBD2,NA,TRBJ2-7,TRBV7-2
TGTGCCAGCAGTCAACGGACCGAGGGGCGGAACACTGAAGCTTTCTTT,CASSQRTEGRNTEAFF,NA,few,TRBJ1-1,TRBV6-2/TRBV6-3
TGTGCCAGCAGCTCCGTTATCGACACGGCTAGCGATTCACCCCTCCACTTT,CASSSVIDTASDSPLHF,NA,NA,TRBJ1-6,TRBV7-2
TGTGCCAGCAGCTTATTGCCTCCCGATCGGGACAAAGCTTTCTTT,CASSLLPPDRDKAFF,NA,few,TRBJ1-1,TRBV11-2
TGTGCCATCAGTGAGTCGGGGGCAGCCGGAAACACCATATATTTT,CAISESGAAGNTIYF,NA,NA,TRBJ1-3,TRBV10-3
TGTGCCAGCAGCCCCAAGTCACTAGCTGTATCCTACGAGCAGTACTTC,CASSPKSLAVSYEQYF,NA,NA,TRBJ2-7,TRBV5-6
TGCAGTGCTAGAGGCATGGGACTTGACACAGATACGCAGTATTTT,CSARGMGLDTDTQYF,NA,few,TRBJ2-3,TRBV20-1
TGTGCCAGCAGGGTGCAAGAGACCCAGTACTTC,CASRVQETQYF,NA,NA,TRBJ2-5,TRBV6-1
TGCAGTGCTAGAGGGTTGGACATTGATGGCTACACCTTC,CSARGLDIDGYTF,NA,few,TRBJ1-2,TRBV20-1
TGTGCCAGCATCGCGGTGGGGGGAGAGACCCAGTACTTC,CASIAVGGETQYF,NA,few,TRBJ2-5,TRBV7-9